The table lists the clone carrying this TCR beta chain with a count of one. Antigen unknown. The entry originates in a study of T cell repertoires in cytomegalovirus infection. Study-level background: Through public TCR beta signatures, both CMV infection and matching HLA type were indicated.

Germline lookup yields CDR1 MNHEY and CDR2 SVGAGI. This CDR3 has 15 residues. V was clipped by 2 bases and J by 1 base, with 8 bases between them. Study-wide results and caveats: The study identified carriers of CMV plus the relevant HLA from cumulative public TCR beta family frequency. Dominating the ex vivo response were TCR beta clonotypes that were CMV-specific and HLA-C-restricted.

TCRdb reprocessed the reads via MiXCR and lists one record per CDR3 protein. The sample holds 900,000 to 950,000 distinct CDR3 sequences, approximately 31% seen once. The chain couples TRBV6-5 to TRBJ2-2; unclear D gene. The source of this sequence is a human donor in good health (CMV status not recorded). Some clones in this sample may be carry-over from other donors' samples. The sequences come from cultured CD8+ T cells from PBMCs, collected from culture after CMV antigen stimulation. The CDR3 DNA reads as TGTGCCAGCAGTTACAAGGGAATGAACACCGGGGAGCTGTTTTTT. Protein: CASSYKGMNTGELFF.